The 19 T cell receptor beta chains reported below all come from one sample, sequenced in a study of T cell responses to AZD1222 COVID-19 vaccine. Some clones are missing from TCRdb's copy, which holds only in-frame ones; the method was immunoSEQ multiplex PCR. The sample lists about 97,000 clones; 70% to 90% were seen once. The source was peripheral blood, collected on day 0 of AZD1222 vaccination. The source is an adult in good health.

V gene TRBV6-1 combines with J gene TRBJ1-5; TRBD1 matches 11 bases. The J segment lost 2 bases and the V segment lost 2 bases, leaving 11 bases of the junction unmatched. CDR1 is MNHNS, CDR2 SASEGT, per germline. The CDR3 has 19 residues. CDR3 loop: CASSETGQGVARRNQPQHF. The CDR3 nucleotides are TGTGCCAGCAGTGAAACGGGACAGGGGGTAGCGCGGCGCAATCAGCCCCAGCATTTT.

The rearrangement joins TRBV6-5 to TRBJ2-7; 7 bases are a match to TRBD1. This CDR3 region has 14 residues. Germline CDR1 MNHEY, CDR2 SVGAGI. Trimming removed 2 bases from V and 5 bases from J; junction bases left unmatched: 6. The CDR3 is CASSYDRARDEQYF. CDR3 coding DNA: TGTGCCAGCAGTTACGACAGGGCTAGGGACGAGCAGTACTTC.

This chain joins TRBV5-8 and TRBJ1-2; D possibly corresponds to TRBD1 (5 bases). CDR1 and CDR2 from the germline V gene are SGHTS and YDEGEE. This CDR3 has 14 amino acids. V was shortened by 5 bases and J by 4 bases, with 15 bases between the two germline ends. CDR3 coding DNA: TGTGCCAGCAGGGACCCCCAGGGAGTCTATGGCTACACCTTC. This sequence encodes CASRDPQGVYGYTF.

The chain's CDR3 is CASSNNIGSRRNTEAFF. The CDR3 nucleotides are TGTGCCAGCAGCAACAATATCGGCTCCAGGCGGAACACTGAAGCTTTCTTT. V gene TRBV5-8 combines with J gene TRBJ1-1, with no clear D. The V gene's germline CDR1 is SGHTS and CDR2 YDEGEE. This CDR3 is built from 17 residues. V was shortened by 4 bases and J by 1 base, with 20 bases between the two germline ends. Drawing the rest from reference TRBV5-8 and TRBJ1-1, the complete variable domain is EAGVTQSPTHLIKTRGQQATLRCSPISGHTSVYWYQQALGLGLQFLLWYDEGEERNRGNFPPRFSGRQFPNYSSELNVNALELEDSALYLCASSNNIGSRRNTEAFFGQGTRLTVV.

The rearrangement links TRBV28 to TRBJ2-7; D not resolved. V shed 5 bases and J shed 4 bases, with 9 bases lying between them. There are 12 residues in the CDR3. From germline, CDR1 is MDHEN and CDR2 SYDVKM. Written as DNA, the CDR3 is TGTGCCAGCAGTCCATCCCGATACGAGCAGTACTTC. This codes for CASSPSRYEQYF.

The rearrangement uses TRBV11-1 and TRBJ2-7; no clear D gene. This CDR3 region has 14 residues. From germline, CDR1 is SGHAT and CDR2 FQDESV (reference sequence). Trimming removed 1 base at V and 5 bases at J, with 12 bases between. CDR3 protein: CASSLVVSSDEQYF. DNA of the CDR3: TGTGCCAGCAGCTTAGTGGTTAGTTCCGACGAGCAGTACTTC.

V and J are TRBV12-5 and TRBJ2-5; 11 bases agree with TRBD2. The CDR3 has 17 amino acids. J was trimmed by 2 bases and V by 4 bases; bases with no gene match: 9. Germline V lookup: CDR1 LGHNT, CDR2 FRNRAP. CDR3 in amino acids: CASGYGTSGGPQETQYF. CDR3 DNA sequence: TGTGCTAGTGGTTACGGAACTAGCGGGGGTCCTCAAGAGACCCAGTACTTC. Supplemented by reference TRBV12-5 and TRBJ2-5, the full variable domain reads DARVTQTPRHKVTEMGQEVTMRCQPILGHNTVFWYRQTMMQGLELLAYFRNRAPLDDSGMPKDRFSAEMPDATLATLKIQPSEPRDSAVYFCASGYGTSGGPQETQYFGPGTRLLVL.

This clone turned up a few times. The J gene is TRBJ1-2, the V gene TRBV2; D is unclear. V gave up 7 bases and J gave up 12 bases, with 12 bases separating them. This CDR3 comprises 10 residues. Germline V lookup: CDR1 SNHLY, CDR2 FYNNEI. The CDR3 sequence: CASKSFLHTF. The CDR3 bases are TGTGCCAGCAAGTCCTTCCTCCACACCTTC.

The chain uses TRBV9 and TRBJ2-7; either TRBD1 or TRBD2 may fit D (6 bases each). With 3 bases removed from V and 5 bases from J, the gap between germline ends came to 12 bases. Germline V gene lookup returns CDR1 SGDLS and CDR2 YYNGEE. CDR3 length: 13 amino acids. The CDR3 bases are TGTGCCAGCAGCGCGGGGGCAGACCACGAGCAGTACTTC. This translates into CASSAGADHEQYF.

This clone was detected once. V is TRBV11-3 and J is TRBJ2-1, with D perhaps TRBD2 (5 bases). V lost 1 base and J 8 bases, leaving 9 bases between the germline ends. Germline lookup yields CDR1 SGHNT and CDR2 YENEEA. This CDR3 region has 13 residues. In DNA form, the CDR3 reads TGTGCCAGCAGCTTAGGTCGCGGGTATGAGCAGTTCTTC. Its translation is CASSLGRGYEQFF.

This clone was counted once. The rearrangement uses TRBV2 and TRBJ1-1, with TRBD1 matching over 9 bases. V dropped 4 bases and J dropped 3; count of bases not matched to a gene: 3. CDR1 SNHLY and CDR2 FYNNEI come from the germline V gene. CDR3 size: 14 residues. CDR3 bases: TGTGCCAGCAGTGGGGACAGGGATTACACTGAAGCTTTCTTT. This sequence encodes CASSGDRDYTEAFF.

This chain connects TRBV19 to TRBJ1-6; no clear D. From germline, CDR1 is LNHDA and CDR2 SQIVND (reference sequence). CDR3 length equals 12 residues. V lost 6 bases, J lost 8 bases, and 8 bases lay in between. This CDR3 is CASRSEYSPLHF. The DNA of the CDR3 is TGTGCCAGTAGGTCTGAGTATTCACCCCTCCACTTT.

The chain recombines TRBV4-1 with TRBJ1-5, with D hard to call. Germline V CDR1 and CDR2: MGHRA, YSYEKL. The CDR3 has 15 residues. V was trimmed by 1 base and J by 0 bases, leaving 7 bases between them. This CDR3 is CASSQAVDSNQPQHF. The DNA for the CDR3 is TGCGCCAGCAGCCAAGCCGTGGATAGCAATCAGCCCCAGCATTTT.

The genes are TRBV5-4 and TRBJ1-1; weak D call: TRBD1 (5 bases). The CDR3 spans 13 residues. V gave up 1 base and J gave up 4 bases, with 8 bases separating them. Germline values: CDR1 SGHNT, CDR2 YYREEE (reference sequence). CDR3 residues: CASSLRGGTEAFF. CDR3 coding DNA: TGTGCCAGCAGCTTGAGGGGCGGCACTGAAGCTTTCTTT.

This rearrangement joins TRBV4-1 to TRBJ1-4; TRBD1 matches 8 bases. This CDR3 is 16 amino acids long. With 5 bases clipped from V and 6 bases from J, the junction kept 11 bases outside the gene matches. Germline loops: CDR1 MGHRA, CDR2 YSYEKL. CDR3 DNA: TGCGCCAGCAGCGCACCACAGGGGGTTGTGGATGAAAAACTGTTTTTT. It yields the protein CASSAPQGVVDEKLFF.

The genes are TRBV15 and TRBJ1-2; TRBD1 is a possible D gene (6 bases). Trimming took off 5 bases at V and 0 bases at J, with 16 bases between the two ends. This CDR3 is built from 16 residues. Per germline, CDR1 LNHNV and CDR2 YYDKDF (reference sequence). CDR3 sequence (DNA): TGTGCCACCAGCCCCGGGGACATCATATCTAACTATGGCTACACCTTC. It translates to CATSPGDIISNYGYTF.

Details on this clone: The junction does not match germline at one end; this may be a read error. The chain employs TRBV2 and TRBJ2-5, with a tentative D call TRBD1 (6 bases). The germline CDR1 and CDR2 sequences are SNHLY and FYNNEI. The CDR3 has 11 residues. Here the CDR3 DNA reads TGTGCCAGCAGTGAGCAGGGGCAGAAAAACTTC. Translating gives CASSEQGQKNF.

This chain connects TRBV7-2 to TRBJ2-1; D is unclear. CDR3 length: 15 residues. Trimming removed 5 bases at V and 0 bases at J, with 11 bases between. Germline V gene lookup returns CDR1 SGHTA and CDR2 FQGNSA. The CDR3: CASSPIKSSYNEQFF. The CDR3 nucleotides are TGTGCCAGCAGCCCCATAAAGAGCTCCTACAATGAGCAGTTCTTC.

CDR3 protein: CASSLASRKNTEAFF. The CDR3 region has the DNA TGCGCCAGCAGCTTGGCCTCACGCAAAAACACTGAAGCTTTCTTT. The chain has TRBV5-1 and TRBJ1-1; D remains ambiguous. V lost 0 bases to trimming and J lost 2 bases, with 11 bases between them. Germline V CDR1 and CDR2: SGHRS, YFSETQ. The CDR3 runs 15 residues.